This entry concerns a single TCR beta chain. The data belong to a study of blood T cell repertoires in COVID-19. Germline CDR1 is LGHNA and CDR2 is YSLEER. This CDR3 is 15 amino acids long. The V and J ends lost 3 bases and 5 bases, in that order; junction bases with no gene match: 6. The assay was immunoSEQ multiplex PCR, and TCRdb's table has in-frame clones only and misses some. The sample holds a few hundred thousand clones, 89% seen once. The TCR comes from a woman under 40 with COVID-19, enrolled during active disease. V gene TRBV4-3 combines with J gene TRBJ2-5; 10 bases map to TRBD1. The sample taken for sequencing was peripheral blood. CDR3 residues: CASSQRRTGGETQYF. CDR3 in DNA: TGCGCCAGCAGCCAGAGGAGGACAGGGGGTGAGACCCAGTACTTC.